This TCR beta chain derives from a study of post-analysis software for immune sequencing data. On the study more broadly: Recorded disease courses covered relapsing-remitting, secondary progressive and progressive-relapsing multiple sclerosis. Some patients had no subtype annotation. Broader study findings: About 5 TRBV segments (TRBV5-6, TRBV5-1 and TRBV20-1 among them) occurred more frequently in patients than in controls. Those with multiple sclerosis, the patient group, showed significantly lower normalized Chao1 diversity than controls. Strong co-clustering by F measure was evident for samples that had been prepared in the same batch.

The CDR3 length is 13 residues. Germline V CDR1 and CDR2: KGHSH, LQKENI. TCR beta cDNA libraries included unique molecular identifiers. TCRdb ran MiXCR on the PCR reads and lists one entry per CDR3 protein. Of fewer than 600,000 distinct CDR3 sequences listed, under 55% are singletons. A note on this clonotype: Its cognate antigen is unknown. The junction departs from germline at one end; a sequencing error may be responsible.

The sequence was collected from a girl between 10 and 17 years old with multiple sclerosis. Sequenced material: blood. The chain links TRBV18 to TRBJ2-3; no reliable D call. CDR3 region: CASSPPSTDMQYF. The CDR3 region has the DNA TGTGCCAGCTCACCACCTAGCACAGATATGCAGTATTTT.